Listed here are 13 T cell receptor beta chains from one sample, sequenced in a study of blood T cell repertoires in COVID-19. The data were produced by immunoSEQ multiplex PCR, yet TCRdb's version contains in-frame clones alone and is incomplete. This sample has hundreds of thousands of clones, with around 87% found just once. The sample consisted of PBMCs or T cells enriched from blood (not recorded which). These receptors were taken from a man younger than 35 who had recovered from COVID-19.

The chain links TRBV28 to TRBJ2-7; D is possibly TRBD2 (7 bases). There are 15 residues in the CDR3. Trimming left V 3 bases short and J 4 bases short, with 16 bases between. The germline V gene encodes CDR1 MDHEN and CDR2 SYDVKM. Here the CDR3 reads CASSFPGGASYEQYF. Written as DNA, the CDR3 is TGTGCCAGCAGTTTCCCGGGGGGCGCCTCGTACGAGCAGTACTTC.

The chain couples TRBV2 to TRBJ2-3; 8 positions match TRBD2. V shed 6 bases, J shed 6 bases, and the junction held 5 bases outside the gene matches. In germline, CDR1 is SNHLY, CDR2 FYNNEI. The CDR3 runs 13 residues. The DNA for the CDR3 is TGTGCCAGCAGCCCGGGGGGGCGGGATACGCAGTATTTT. Protein: CASSPGGRDTQYF.

The chain couples TRBV7-9 to TRBJ2-3, with D possibly matching TRBD1 (5 bases). The germline V gene has CDR1 SEHNR and CDR2 FQNEAQ (reference sequence). CDR3 length equals 15 residues. Deletions cut 2 bases from V and 1 base from J, with 10 bases between. The CDR3 protein is CASSLMWGRTDTQYF. The CDR3 nucleotides are TGTGCCAGCAGCTTAATGTGGGGCCGCACAGATACGCAGTATTTT. Filled out from reference TRBV7-9 and TRBJ2-3, the complete variable domain reads DTGVSQNPRHKITKRGQNVTFRCDPISEHNRLYWYRQTLGQGPEFLTYFQNEAQLEKSRLLSDRFSAERPKGSFSTLEIQRTEQGDSAMYLCASSLMWGRTDTQYFGPGTRLTVL.

This clone was seen a single time. V gene TRBV11-2 combines with J gene TRBJ2-1; 12 positions match TRBD2. CDR3 length: 19 residues. Germline CDR1 SGHAT, CDR2 FQNNGV. V shed 4 bases, J shed 7 bases, and the junction held 17 bases outside the gene matches. The DNA of the CDR3 is TGTGCCAGCAGCTCCCGACTAGCGGGAGCGATCTTGTTGGGGAATGAGCAGTTCTTC. It is translated as CASSSRLAGAILLGNEQFF.

The chain recombines TRBV7-2 with TRBJ2-3, with unresolved D. Germline V lookup: CDR1 SGHTA, CDR2 FQGNSA. The CDR3 consists of 13 residues. V dropped 0 bases and J dropped 2 bases, with 3 bases sitting between them. The CDR3 here is CASSLAATDTQYF. The CDR3 DNA reads as TGTGCCAGCAGCTTAGCAGCCACAGATACGCAGTATTTT.

The chain uses TRBV11-2 and TRBJ2-7; D gene uncertain. The germline gives CDR1 SGHAT, CDR2 FQNNGV. The CDR3 totals 15 residues. Trimming pared 1 base from V and 2 bases from J, leaving 12 bases between. The DNA of the CDR3 is TGTGCCAGCAGCTTAGGCGGCGGCAGCACCTACGAGCAGTACTTC. This gives the protein CASSLGGGSTYEQYF.

This clone is a singleton in its sample. The J gene is TRBJ1-1, the V gene TRBV2; weak D call: TRBD1 (5 bases). Germline values: CDR1 SNHLY, CDR2 FYNNEI. Trimming left V 7 bases short and J 8 bases short, with 17 bases between. The CDR3 covers 13 residues. The CDR3 here is CASNYLSNREAFF. The CDR3 DNA reads TGTGCCAGCAATTATTTGTCAAACAGGGAAGCTTTCTTT.

This chain uses TRBV2 with TRBJ1-5; TRBD1 matches at 8 bases. CDR1 is SNHLY, CDR2 FYNNEI, per germline. With 3 bases clipped from V and 6 bases from J, the junction kept 4 bases outside the gene matches. The CDR3 spans 14 residues. CDR3 residues: CASSESGGGQPQHF. Written as DNA, the CDR3 is TGTGCCAGCAGTGAGTCAGGGGGCGGTCAGCCCCAGCATTTT. The full variable domain, rest sourced from reference TRBV2 and TRBJ1-5, is EPEVTQTPSHQVTQMGQEVILRCVPISNHLYFYWYRQILGQKVEFLVSFYNNEISEKSEIFDDQFSVERPDGSNFTLKIRSTKLEDSAMYFCASSESGGGQPQHFGDGTRLSIL.

This sequence joins TRBV6-5 and TRBJ2-2, with D possibly TRBD2 on 7 matching bases. The CDR3 sequence is 14 residues long. V was trimmed by 10 bases and J by 5 bases, leaving 17 bases between them. Germline V gene sequence: CDR1 MNHEY, CDR2 SVGAGI. The CDR3 region is CATETGGGTGELFF. The CDR3 bases are TGTGCCACCGAAACGGGGGGCGGGACCGGGGAGCTGTTTTTT.

This sequence joins TRBV30 and TRBJ1-2, with TRBD1 matching 7 bases. Losses at the gene ends were 2 bases for V and 8 bases for J; bases not matched to a gene: 8. Germline CDR1 reads GTSNPN; CDR2 reads SVGIG (reference sequence). This CDR3 is built from 13 residues. DNA of the CDR3: TGTGCCTGGAGTAGGACAGGAGCGGACGGCTACACCTTC. Translated: CAWSRTGADGYTF.

The chain carries TRBV11-2 and TRBJ2-7; D is undetermined. CDR1 and CDR2 from the germline V gene are SGHAT and FQNNGV. The V gene lost 10 bases and the J gene lost 4 bases, with 11 bases spanning the gap. CDR3 length equals 11 residues. DNA for the CDR3: TGTGCCATCAGAAAGAGTTACGAGCAGTACTTC. It encodes CAIRKSYEQYF.

The V and J genes are TRBV5-1 and TRBJ2-1; TRBD1 agrees at 10 bases. CDR3 length: 14 amino acids. Germline CDR1 SGHRS, CDR2 YFSETQ. V lost 6 bases, J lost 3 bases, and 3 bases stayed unmatched. Written as DNA, the CDR3 is TGCGCCAGCACAAGGGACAGGGGCTACAATGAGCAGTTCTTC. This gives the protein CASTRDRGYNEQFF.

This clone was counted only a few times. This chain uses TRBV7-2 with TRBJ2-1; 9 bases fit TRBD2. V gave up 2 bases and J gave up 5 bases; unmatched junction bases: 4. This CDR3 region has 15 residues. In germline, CDR1 is SGHTA, CDR2 FQGNSA. In nucleotides, the CDR3 is TGTGCCAGCAGCTTAAGGACTAGCGCTGACAATGAGCAGTTCTTC. Translation gives CASSLRTSADNEQFF.